This section outlines one T cell receptor (beta chain) sequence together with its context. The CDR3 length is 18 residues. The germline V gene has CDR1 DFQATT and CDR2 SNEGSKA (reference sequence). Trimming removed 0 bases from V and 0 bases from J; junction bases left unmatched: 10. These data originate in a study of Graves' ophthalmopathy and Graves' hyperthyroidism. Study overall: Before any treatment was given, at initial diagnosis, peripheral blood was collected.

Ophthalmopathy was moderately-to-severely active, CAS at least 3, NOSPECS at least 4, lasting under 3 months. A diagnosis was made from clinical symptoms together with serum thyroxine, TRAb, thyroid ultrasound and orbital computed tomography. The PBMCs were taken from roughly 9.3 ml of fresh peripheral blood. Amplification of TCR beta CDR3 regions used RNA transcripts. The first round was an RT-PCR with HTBI primers, and the second round was a multiplex PCR. Each CDR3 protein gets one entry after TCRdb re-called the multiplex PCR reads with MiXCR. This sample has about 740,000 distinct CDR3 sequences, with about 44% found just once.

The TCR comes from an adult man with Graves' ophthalmopathy. The sequenced material came from peripheral blood. The chain employs TRBV20-1 and TRBJ2-5; 10 nucleotides line up with TRBD2. The CDR3 protein is CSARDSSGRAPYQETQYF. DNA of the CDR3: TGCAGTGCTAGAGATTCCAGCGGGAGGGCCCCCTACCAAGAGACCCAGTACTTC.